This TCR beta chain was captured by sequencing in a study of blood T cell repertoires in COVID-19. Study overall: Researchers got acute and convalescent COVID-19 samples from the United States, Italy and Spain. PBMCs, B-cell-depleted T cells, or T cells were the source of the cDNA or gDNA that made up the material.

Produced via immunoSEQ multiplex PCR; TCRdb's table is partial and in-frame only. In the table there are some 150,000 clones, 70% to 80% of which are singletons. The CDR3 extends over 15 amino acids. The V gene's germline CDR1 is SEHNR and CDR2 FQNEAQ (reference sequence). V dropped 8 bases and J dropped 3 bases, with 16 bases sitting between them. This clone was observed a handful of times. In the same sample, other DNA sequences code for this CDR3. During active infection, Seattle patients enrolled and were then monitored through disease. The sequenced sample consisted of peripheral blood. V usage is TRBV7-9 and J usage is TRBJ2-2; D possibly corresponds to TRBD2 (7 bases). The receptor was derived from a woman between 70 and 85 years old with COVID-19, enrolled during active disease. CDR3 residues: CASSGGGGDTGELFF. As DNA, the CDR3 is TGTGCCAGCTCCGGAGGGGGGGGAGACACCGGGGAGCTGTTTTTT.